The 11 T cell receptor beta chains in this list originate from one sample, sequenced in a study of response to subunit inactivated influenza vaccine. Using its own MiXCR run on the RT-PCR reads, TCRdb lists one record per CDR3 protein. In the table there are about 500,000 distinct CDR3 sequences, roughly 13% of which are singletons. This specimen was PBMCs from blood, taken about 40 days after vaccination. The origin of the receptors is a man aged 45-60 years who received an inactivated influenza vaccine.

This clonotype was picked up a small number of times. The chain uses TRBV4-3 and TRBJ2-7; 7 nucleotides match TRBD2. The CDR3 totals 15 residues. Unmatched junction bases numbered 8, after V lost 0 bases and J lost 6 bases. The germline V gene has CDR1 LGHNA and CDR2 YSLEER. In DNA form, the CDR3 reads TGCGCCAGCAGCCAAGACTATATGGCTAGCGGCGAGCAGTACTTC. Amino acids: CASSQDYMASGEQYF.

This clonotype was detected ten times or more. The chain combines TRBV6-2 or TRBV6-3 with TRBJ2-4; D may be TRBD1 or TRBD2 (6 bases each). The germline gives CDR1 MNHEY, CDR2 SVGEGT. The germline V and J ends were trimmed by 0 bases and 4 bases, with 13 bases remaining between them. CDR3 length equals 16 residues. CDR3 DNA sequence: TGTGCCAGCAGTTACTCGCGGGACAAACAGAAAAACATTCAGTACTTC. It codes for CASSYSRDKQKNIQYF.

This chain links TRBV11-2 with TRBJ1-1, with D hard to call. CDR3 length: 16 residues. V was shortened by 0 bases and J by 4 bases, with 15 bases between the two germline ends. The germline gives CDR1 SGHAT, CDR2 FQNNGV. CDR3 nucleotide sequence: TGTGCCAGCAGCTTAGAATTTGGCCGAAAGAGCACTGAAGCTTTCTTT. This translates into CASSLEFGRKSTEAFF.

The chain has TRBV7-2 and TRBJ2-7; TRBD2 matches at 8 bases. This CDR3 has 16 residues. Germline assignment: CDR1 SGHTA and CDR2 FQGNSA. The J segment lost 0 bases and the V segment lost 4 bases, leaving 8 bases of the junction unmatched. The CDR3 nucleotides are TGTGCCAGCAGCTCGTGGAGCGGGAGCAGCTCCTACGAGCAGTACTTC. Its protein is CASSSWSGSSSYEQYF.

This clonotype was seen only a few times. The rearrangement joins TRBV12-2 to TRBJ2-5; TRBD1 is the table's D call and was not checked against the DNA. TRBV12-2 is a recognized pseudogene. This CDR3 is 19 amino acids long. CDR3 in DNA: TGTGCAAGTCGCTTAGATTTCAAAAGCGACAGGGGTTATCAAGAGACCCAGTACTTC. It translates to CASRLDFKSDRGYQETQYF.

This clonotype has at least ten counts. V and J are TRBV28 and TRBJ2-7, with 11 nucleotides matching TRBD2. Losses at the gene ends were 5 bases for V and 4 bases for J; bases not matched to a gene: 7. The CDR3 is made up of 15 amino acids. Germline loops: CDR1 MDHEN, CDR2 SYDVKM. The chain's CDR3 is CASSPLASGGYEQYF. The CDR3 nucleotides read TGTGCCAGCAGTCCACTGGCTAGCGGGGGGTACGAGCAGTACTTC.

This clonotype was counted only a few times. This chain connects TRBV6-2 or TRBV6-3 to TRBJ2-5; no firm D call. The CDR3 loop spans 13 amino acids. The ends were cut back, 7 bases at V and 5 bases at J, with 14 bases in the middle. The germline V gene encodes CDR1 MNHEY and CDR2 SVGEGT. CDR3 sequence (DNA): TGTGCCAGCAAGCCAGGTATAAGGGAGACCCAGTACTTC. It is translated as CASKPGIRETQYF.

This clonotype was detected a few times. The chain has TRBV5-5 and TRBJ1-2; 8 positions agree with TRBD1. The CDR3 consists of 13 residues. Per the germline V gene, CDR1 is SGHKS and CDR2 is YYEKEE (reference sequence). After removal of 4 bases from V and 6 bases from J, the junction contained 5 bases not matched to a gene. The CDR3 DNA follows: TGTGCCAGCAGCCACAGGACAGGGCATGGCTACACCTTC. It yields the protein CASSHRTGHGYTF. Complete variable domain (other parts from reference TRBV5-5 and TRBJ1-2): DAGVTQSPTHLIKTRGQQVTLRCSPISGHKSVSWYQQVLGQGPQFIFQYYEKEERGRGNFPDRFSARQFPNYSSELNVNALLLGDSALYLCASSHRTGHGYTFGSGTRLTVV.

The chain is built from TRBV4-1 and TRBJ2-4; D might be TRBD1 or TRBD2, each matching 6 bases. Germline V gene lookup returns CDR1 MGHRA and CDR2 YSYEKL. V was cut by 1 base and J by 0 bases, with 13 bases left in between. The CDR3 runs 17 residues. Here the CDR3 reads CASSQVWGAEAKNIQYF. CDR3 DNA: TGCGCCAGCAGCCAAGTGTGGGGGGCTGAAGCCAAAAACATTCAGTACTTC.

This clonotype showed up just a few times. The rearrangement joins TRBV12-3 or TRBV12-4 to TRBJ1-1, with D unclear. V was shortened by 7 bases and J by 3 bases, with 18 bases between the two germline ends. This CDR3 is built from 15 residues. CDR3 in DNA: TGTGCCAGCAACCAAGAACCTAGGAGATACACTGAAGCTTTCTTT. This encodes CASNQEPRRYTEAFF.

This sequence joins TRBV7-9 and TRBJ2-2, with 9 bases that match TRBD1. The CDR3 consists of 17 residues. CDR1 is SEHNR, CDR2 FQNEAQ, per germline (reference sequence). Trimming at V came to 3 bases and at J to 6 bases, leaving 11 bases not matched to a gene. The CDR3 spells CASSFMPGQGPPGELFF. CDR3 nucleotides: TGTGCCAGCAGCTTTATGCCGGGACAGGGACCACCCGGGGAGCTGTTTTTT.